The 18 T cell receptor beta chains given below trace back to one sample, sequenced in a study of cytomegalovirus exposure and HLA in healthy donors. Researchers ran the PCR with 60 Vbeta and 13 Jbeta primers. Here immunoSEQ multiplex PCR was the method, and the copy in TCRdb shows in-frame clones only, minus some. The sample has about 48,000 clones; the top ten hold less than 2.5%. The sample taken for sequencing was PBMCs. These receptors all come from a woman aged 40-49 years in good health and CMV-seronegative.

This chain connects TRBV7-8 to TRBJ1-2; weak D call: TRBD1 (5 bases). Germline CDR1 and CDR2: SGHVS and FQNEAQ. This CDR3 comprises 14 residues. The ends were cut back, 1 base at V and 3 bases at J, with 9 bases in the middle. CDR3 residues: CASSLDPGDYGYTF. The CDR3 coding sequence is TGTGCCAGCAGCTTAGATCCGGGGGACTATGGCTACACCTTC.

The genes are TRBV4-1 and TRBJ2-1; possible D gene TRBD2, 6 bases. V was clipped by 4 bases and J by 6 bases, with 10 bases between them. The CDR3 is 13 amino acids. Germline V CDR1 and CDR2: MGHRA, YSYEKL. The CDR3, as DNA: TGCGCCAGCAGCCCCAGAGCGGGCAATGAGCAGTTCTTC. Translation gives CASSPRAGNEQFF.

The rearrangement uses TRBV15 and TRBJ2-3, with 8 bases aligning to TRBD1. CDR3 size: 14 residues. V lost 6 bases and J lost 0; bases outside the gene matches: 2. CDR1 and CDR2 from the germline V gene are LNHNV and YYDKDF (reference sequence). The CDR3 sequence is CATRTGGSTDTQYF. The CDR3, as DNA: TGTGCCACCAGAACAGGGGGGAGCACAGATACGCAGTATTTT.

V usage is TRBV5-1 and J usage is TRBJ2-1; D possibly corresponds to TRBD1 (6 bases). With 4 bases removed from V and 5 bases from J, the gap between germline ends came to 19 bases. CDR1 is SGHRS and CDR2 is YFSETQ in the germline V gene. This CDR3 region has 16 residues. CDR3 sequence (DNA): TGCGCCAGCAGCCGACCTACCGGGACACAAAACAATGAGCAGTTCTTC. Residues: CASSRPTGTQNNEQFF.

This rearrangement joins TRBV29-1 to TRBJ1-1; D perhaps matches TRBD1 (6 bases). From germline, CDR1 is SQVTM and CDR2 ANQGSEA. Trimming stripped 7 bases from V and 2 bases from J, with 11 bases between. This CDR3 is 12 amino acids long. CDR3 in amino acids: CSALQGNTEAFF. The CDR3 DNA reads as TGCAGCGCCCTACAGGGAAACACTGAAGCTTTCTTT.

The chain recombines TRBV18 with TRBJ1-6; perhaps TRBD1 as D (5 bases). CDR3 length: 14 amino acids. V was cut by 3 bases and J by 7 bases, with 10 bases left in between. Germline-derived CDR1 and CDR2 are KGHSH and LQKENI. The CDR3 sequence: CASSPQGQNSPLHF. The CDR3 nucleotides read TGTGCCAGCTCACCGCAGGGTCAGAATTCACCCCTCCACTTT.

The chain recombines TRBV5-5 with TRBJ2-1; the match to TRBD1 covers 10 bases. The CDR3 runs 15 residues. The germline V gene has CDR1 SGHKS and CDR2 YYEKEE (reference sequence). The V and J ends lost 3 bases and 9 bases, in that order; junction bases with no gene match: 9. The CDR3 spells CASSSDRGRGREQFF. The CDR3 bases are TGTGCCAGCAGCTCCGACAGGGGGCGCGGGCGTGAGCAGTTCTTC.

This rearrangement joins TRBV6-5 to TRBJ2-3; TRBD1 matches at 9 bases. This CDR3 is built from 15 residues. The junction had 4 bases not matched to a gene; V was cut back by 2 bases and J by 4 bases. Germline V lookup: CDR1 MNHEY, CDR2 SVGAGI. CDR3 coding DNA: TGTGCCAGCAGTTACCGGGACAGGGTTGCAGATACGCAGTATTTT. Amino acids: CASSYRDRVADTQYF.

The CDR3: CASSFYDTGELFF. CDR3 DNA sequence: TGTGCCAGCAGCTTCTATGACACCGGGGAGCTGTTTTTT. This chain connects TRBV7-3 to TRBJ2-2; D not resolved. Germline V gene data show CDR1 as SGHTA and CDR2 as FQGTGA. The CDR3 consists of 13 residues. Trimming cost V 3 bases and J 3 bases, with 5 bases left between them.

The chain combines TRBV2 with TRBJ2-1; D uncertain. The V end lost 9 bases, the J end lost 7 bases, and 10 bases lay between the germline ends. Germline CDR1 reads SNHLY; CDR2 reads FYNNEI. The CDR3 consists of 11 residues. The CDR3 sequence is CASGQFNEQFF. The CDR3 DNA sequence: TGTGCCAGTGGGCAGTTTAATGAGCAGTTCTTC.

This chain uses TRBV6-5 with TRBJ1-1, with 8 bases identical to TRBD1. The germline CDR1 and CDR2 sequences are MNHEY and SVGAGI. V was clipped by 6 bases and J by 0 bases; unmatched bases: 3. The CDR3 has 14 residues. The CDR3 is CASSEDRVNTEAFF. The CDR3 nucleotides are TGTGCCAGCAGCGAGGACAGGGTGAACACTGAAGCTTTCTTT.

The V and J genes are TRBV18 and TRBJ2-5, with D perhaps matching TRBD2 (5 bases). Looked up from germline, CDR1 is KGHSH and CDR2 is LQKENI. The CDR3 loop spans 15 amino acids. The germline V and J ends were trimmed by 1 base and 5 bases, with 14 bases remaining between them. CDR3 bases: TGTGCCAGCTCACCACAAGAGGTAGTAGCGGAGACCCAGTACTTC. It encodes CASSPQEVVAETQYF.

V and J are TRBV29-1 and TRBJ2-3; D perhaps matches TRBD1 (6 bases). Germline V gives CDR1 SQVTM, CDR2 ANQGSEA. V was shortened by 3 bases and J by 0 bases, with 10 bases between the two germline ends. This CDR3 is 14 amino acids long. CDR3 sequence: CSVEVDRSTDTQYF. The CDR3 DNA is TGCAGCGTTGAGGTGGACAGAAGCACAGATACGCAGTATTTT.

V usage is TRBV14 and J usage is TRBJ2-5, with 10 bases lining up with TRBD2. The CDR3 runs 17 residues. Trimming cost V 0 bases and J 3 bases; bases outside gene matches: 7. From germline, CDR1 is SGHDN and CDR2 FVKESK. CDR3 DNA: TGTGCCAGCAGCCAAGATGTCCTAGCGGGAGATGAAGAGACCCAGTACTTC. The encoded protein is CASSQDVLAGDEETQYF.

The chain couples TRBV19 to TRBJ1-1, with 8 bases fitting TRBD1. Germline assignment: CDR1 LNHDA and CDR2 SQIVND (reference sequence). The V gene end was trimmed by 5 bases and the J gene end by 1 base; junction bases not matched to a gene: 6. The CDR3 has 15 residues. The CDR3 protein is CASSLYQGANTEAFF. In DNA form, the CDR3 reads TGTGCCAGTAGTCTATACCAGGGGGCGAACACTGAAGCTTTCTTT.

J is TRBJ2-1 and V is TRBV5-6, with 10 nucleotides matching TRBD2. The CDR3 consists of 15 residues. The germline V gene has CDR1 SGHDT and CDR2 YYEEEE. The J segment lost 10 bases and the V segment lost 1 base, leaving 8 bases of the junction unmatched. CDR3 in DNA: TGTGCCAGCAGCTTGACTAGCGGGGTGATAACCGAGCAGTTCTTC. It yields the protein CASSLTSGVITEQFF. Variable domain in full (rest from reference TRBV5-6 and TRBJ2-1): DAGVTQSPTHLIKTRGQQVTLRCSPKSGHDTVSWYQQALGQGPQFIFQYYEEEERQRGNFPDRFSGHQFPNYSSELNVNALLLGDSALYLCASSLTSGVITEQFFGPGTRLTVL.

The chain carries TRBV7-2 and TRBJ2-1, with 11 positions matching TRBD2. V lost 0 bases, J lost 5 bases, and 3 bases stayed unmatched. Germline lookup yields CDR1 SGHTA and CDR2 FQGNSA. The CDR3 is 16 residues long. The CDR3 nucleotides are TGTGCCAGCAGCTTAGCGGGGACTAGCGGTGACAATGAGCAGTTCTTC. Protein: CASSLAGTSGDNEQFF.

This chain uses TRBV5-1 with TRBJ1-3; possible D gene TRBD1, 5 bases. V lost 1 base to trimming and J lost 0 bases, with 14 bases between them. Germline V gene sequence: CDR1 SGHRS, CDR2 YFSETQ. The CDR3 length is 17 residues. The CDR3 nucleotides read TGCGCCAGCAGCTTGACCCAGGACACCGTCTCTGGAAACACCATATATTTT. This sequence encodes CASSLTQDTVSGNTIYF.